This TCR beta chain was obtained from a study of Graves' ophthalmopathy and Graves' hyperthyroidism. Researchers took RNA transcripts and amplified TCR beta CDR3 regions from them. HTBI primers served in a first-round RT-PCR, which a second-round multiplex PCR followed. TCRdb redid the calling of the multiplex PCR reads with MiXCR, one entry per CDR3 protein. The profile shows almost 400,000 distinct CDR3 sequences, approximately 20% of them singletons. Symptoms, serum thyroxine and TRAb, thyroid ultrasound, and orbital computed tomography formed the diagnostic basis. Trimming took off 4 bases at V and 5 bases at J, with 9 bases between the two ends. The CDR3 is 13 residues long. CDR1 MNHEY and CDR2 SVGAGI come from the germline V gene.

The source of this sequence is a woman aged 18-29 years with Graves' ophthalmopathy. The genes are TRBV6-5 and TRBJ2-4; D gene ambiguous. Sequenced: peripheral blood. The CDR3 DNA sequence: TGTGCCAGCAGTTTTGGGATTCAAAACATTCAGTACTTC. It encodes CASSFGIQNIQYF.